This TCR beta chain was sequenced in a study of human T cells and chemical hapten exposure. TCRdb recomputed calls from the RACE reads with MiXCR, one row per CDR3 protein. The sample lists approximately 97,000 distinct CDR3 sequences; more than 9.5% were seen once. Stated time point: patch test 2, 6 weeks after DPC sensitization. The treatment: therapeutic diphenylcyclopropenone sensitization with weekly scalp DPC. Per germline, CDR1 SGHVS and CDR2 FQNEAQ. V shed 3 bases and J shed 0 bases, with 12 bases lying between them. CDR3 size: 15 residues. The chain carries TRBV7-8 and TRBJ2-7; D is uncertain. The clonotype originates from a woman in her thirties or forties with alopecia areata. Some clones in this sample may be carry-over from other donors' samples. Sequenced here: whole blood, sampled in connection with sensitization to the hapten diphenylcyclopropenone (DPC). The chain's CDR3 is CASSLATQSSYEQYF. DNA of the CDR3: TGTGCCAGCAGCTTGGCGACCCAGAGCTCCTACGAGCAGTACTTC.